This T cell receptor beta chain was sequenced during a study of cytomegalovirus exposure and HLA in healthy donors. Across the study: Unique TCR beta sequences numbering approximately 120 million came from around 180 million T cells in an earlier analysis.

As to this clone: Antigen unknown.

This CDR3 contains 15 residues. The V segment lost 3 bases and the J segment 6 bases; nucleotides outside the gene matches: 9. Germline assignment: CDR1 ENHRY and CDR2 SYGVKD. This PCR relied on a set of 60 Vbeta primers and 13 Jbeta primers. The repertoire was sequenced with immunoSEQ multiplex PCR; TCRdb's copy has only in-frame clones and lacks some. This sample carries 55,000 to 75,000 clones, around 62% of them seen once, and the ten largest clones take around 2.8%. Study conclusions and caveats: In a later analysis, most CMV-associated TCR beta chains appeared HLA-restricted.

Input material: PBMCs. V gene TRBV10-3 combines with J gene TRBJ2-3, with TRBD1 matching over 7 bases. This TCR was recovered from a man aged 25 to 45 in good health and CMV-seronegative. CDR3 in amino acids: CAISDATGRTDTQYF. DNA of the CDR3: TGTGCCATCAGTGACGCGACAGGGCGTACGGATACGCAGTATTTT.